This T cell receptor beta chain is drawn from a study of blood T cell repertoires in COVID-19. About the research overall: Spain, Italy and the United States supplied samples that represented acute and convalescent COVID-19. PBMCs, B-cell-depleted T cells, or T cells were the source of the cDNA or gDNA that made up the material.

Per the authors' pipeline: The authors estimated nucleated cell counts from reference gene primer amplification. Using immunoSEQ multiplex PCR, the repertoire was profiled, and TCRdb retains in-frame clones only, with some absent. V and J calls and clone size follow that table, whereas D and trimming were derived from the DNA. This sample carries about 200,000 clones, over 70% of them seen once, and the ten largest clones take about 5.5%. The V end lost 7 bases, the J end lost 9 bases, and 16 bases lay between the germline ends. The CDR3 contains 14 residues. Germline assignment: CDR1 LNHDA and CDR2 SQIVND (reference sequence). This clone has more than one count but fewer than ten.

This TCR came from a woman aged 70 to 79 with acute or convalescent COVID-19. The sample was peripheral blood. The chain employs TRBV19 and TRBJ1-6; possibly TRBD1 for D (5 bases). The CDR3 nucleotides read TGTGCCAGTACTCGGCAGGGAACGGGTTCACCCCTCCACTTT. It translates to CASTRQGTGSPLHF.